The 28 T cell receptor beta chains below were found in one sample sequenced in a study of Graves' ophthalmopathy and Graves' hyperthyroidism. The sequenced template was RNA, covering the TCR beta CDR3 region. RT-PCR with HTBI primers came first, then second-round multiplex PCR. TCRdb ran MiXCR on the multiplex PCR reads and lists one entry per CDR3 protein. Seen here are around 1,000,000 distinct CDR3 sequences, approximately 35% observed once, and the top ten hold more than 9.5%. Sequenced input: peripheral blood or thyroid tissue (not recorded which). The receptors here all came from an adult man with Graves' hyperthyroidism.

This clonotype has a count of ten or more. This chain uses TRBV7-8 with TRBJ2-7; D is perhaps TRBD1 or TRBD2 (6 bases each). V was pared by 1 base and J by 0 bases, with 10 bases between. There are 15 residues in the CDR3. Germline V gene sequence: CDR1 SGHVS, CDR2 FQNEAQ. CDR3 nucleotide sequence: TGTGCCAGCAGCTTAGGTGGAGGGGGCTCCTACGAGCAGTACTTC. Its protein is CASSLGGGGSYEQYF. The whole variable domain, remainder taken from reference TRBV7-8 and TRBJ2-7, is GAGVSQSPRYKVAKRGQDVALRCDPISGHVSLFWYQQALGQGPEFLTYFQNEAQLDKSGLPSDRFFAERPEGSVSTLKIQRTQQEDSAVYLCASSLGGGGSYEQYFGPGTRLTVT.

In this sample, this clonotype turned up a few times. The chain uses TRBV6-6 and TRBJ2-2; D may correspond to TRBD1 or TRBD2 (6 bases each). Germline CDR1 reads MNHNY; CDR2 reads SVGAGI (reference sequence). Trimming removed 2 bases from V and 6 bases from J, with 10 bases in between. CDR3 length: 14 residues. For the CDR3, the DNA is TGTGCCAGCAGTTACGGTCGGGGGCCCGGGGAGCTGTTTTTT. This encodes CASSYGRGPGELFF.

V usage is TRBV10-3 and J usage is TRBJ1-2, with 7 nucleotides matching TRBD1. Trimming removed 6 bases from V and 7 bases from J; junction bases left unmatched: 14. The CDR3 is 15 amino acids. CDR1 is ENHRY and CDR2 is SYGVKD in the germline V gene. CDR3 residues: CAIRRTGTVVLGYTF. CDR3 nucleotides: TGTGCCATCAGAAGAACCGGGACAGTGGTCCTTGGCTACACCTTC.

The CDR3 sequence: CASGWGEINTGELFF. The CDR3 DNA is TGTGCCAGCGGGTGGGGGGAGATTAACACCGGGGAGCTGTTTTTT. The V and J genes are TRBV19 and TRBJ2-2, with TRBD2 as a possible D gene (6 bases). The CDR3 is 15 amino acids. Trimming removed 9 bases at V and 2 bases at J, with 16 bases between. The germline CDR1 and CDR2 sequences are LNHDA and SQIVND (reference sequence).

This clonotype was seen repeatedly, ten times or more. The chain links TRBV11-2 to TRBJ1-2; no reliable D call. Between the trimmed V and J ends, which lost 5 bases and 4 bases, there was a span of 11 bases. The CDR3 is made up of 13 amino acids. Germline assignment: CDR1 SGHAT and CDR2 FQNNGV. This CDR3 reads CASSPDIGYGYTF. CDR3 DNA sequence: TGTGCCAGCAGCCCCGATATCGGCTATGGCTACACCTTC.

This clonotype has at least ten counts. The CDR3 nucleotides are TGTGCCACCAGAACCGGGACAGGGGAGGTCGAGCAGTACTTC. Translation gives CATRTGTGEVEQYF. V and J are TRBV19 and TRBJ2-7; TRBD1 aligns across 10 bases. This CDR3 has 14 residues. Germline V CDR1 and CDR2: LNHDA, SQIVND (reference sequence). V was clipped by 10 bases and J by 6 bases; unmatched bases: 12.

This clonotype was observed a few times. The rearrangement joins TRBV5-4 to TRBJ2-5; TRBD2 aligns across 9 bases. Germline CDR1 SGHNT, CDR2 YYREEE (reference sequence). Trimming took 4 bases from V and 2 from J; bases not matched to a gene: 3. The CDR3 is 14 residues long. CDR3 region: CASSHAGGQETQYF. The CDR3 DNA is TGTGCCAGCAGCCACGCGGGGGGGCAAGAGACCCAGTACTTC. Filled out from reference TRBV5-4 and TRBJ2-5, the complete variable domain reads ETGVTQSPTHLIKTRGQQVTLRCSSQSGHNTVSWYQQALGQGPQFIFQYYREEENGRGNFPPRFSGLQFPNYSSELNVNALELDDSALYLCASSHAGGQETQYFGPGTRLLVL.

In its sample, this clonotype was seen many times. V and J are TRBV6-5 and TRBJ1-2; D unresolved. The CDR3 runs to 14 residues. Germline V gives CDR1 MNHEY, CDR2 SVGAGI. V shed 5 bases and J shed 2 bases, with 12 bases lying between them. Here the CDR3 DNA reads TGTGCCAGCAGTCAAGGGATTCAAAACTATGGCTACACCTTC. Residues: CASSQGIQNYGYTF.

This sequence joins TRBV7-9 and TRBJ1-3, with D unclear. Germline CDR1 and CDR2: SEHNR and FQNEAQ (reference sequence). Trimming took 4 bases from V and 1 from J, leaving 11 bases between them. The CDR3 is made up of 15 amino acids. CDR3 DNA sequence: TGTGCCAGCAGCTATTACTTTCCATCTGGAAACACCATATATTTT. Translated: CASSYYFPSGNTIYF.

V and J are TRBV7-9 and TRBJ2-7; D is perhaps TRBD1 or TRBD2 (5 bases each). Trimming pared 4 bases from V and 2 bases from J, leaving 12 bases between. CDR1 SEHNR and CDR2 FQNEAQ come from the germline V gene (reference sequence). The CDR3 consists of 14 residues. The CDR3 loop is CASSSTGLTYEQYF. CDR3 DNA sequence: TGTGCCAGCAGCTCCACAGGACTTACCTACGAGCAGTACTTC.

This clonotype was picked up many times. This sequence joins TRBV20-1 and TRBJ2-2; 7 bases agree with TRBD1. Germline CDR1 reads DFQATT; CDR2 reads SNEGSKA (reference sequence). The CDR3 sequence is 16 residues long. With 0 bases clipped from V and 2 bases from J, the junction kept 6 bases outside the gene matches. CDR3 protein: CSARDSYRGNTGELFF. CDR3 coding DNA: TGCAGTGCTAGAGATAGCTACAGGGGTAACACCGGGGAGCTGTTTTTT.

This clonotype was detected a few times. The CDR3 here is CASSSPGQPPKDTEAFF. The CDR3 DNA follows: TGTGCCAGTAGTTCCCCGGGACAACCCCCAAAGGACACTGAAGCTTTCTTT. The genes are TRBV19 and TRBJ1-1; a weak D match, TRBD1 (6 bases). Germline loops: CDR1 LNHDA, CDR2 SQIVND (reference sequence). The CDR3 loop spans 17 amino acids. V lost 5 bases to trimming and J lost 3 bases, with 22 bases between them.

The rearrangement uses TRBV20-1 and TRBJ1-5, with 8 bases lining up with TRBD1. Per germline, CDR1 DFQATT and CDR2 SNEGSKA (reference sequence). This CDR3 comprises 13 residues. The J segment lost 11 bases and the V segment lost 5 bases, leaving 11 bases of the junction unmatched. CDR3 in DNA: TGCAGTGCTGATCTGACAGGGGACCAGGCCCAGCATTTT. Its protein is CSADLTGDQAQHF.

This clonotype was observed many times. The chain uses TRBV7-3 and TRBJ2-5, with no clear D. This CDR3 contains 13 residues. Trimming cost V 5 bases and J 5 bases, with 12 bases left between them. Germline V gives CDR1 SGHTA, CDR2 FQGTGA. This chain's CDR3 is CASSVQDGETQYF. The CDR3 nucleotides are TGTGCCAGCAGCGTCCAAGACGGGGAGACCCAGTACTTC. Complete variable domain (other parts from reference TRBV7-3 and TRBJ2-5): GAGVSQTPSNKVTEKGKYVELRCDPISGHTALYWYRQSLGQGPEFLIYFQGTGAADDSGLPNDRFFAVRPEGSVSTLKIQRTERGDSAVYLCASSVQDGETQYFGPGTRLLVL.

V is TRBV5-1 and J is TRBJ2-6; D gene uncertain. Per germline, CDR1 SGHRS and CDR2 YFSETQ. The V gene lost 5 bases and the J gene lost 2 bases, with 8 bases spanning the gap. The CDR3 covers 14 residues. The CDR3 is CASSWRTGANVLTF. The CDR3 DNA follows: TGCGCCAGCAGTTGGAGAACTGGGGCCAACGTCCTGACTTTC.

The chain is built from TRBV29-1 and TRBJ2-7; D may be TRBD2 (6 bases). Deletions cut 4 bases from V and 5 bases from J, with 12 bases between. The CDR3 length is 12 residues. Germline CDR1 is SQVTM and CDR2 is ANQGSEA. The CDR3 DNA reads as TGCAGCGTTGGGCAGGAGGGCGACGAGCAGTACTTC. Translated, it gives CSVGQEGDEQYF.

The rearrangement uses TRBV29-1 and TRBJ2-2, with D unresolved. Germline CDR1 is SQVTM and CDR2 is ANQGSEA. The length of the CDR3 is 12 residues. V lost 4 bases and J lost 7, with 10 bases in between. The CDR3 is CSVVLGDGELFF. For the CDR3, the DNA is TGCAGCGTTGTCCTGGGCGACGGGGAGCTGTTTTTT.

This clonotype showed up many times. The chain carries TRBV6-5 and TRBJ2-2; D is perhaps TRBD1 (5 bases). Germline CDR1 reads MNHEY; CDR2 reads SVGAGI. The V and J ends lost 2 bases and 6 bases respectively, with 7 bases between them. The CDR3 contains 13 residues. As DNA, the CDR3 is TGTGCCAGCAGTTACAAACAGGCCGGGGAGCTGTTTTTT. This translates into CASSYKQAGELFF.

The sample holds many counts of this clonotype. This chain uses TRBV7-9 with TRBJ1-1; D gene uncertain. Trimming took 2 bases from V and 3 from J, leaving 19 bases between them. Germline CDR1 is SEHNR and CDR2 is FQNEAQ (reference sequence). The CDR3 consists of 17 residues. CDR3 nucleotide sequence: TGTGCCAGCAGCTTACCCTACCGACCGGCACGGGACACTGAAGCTTTCTTT. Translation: CASSLPYRPARDTEAFF.

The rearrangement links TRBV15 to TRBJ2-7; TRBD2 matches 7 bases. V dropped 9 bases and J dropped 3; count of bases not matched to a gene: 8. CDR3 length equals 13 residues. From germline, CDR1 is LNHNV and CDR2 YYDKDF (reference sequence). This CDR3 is CATSRGRDYEQYF. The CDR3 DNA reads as TGTGCCACTAGCCGGGGGAGGGACTACGAGCAGTACTTC.

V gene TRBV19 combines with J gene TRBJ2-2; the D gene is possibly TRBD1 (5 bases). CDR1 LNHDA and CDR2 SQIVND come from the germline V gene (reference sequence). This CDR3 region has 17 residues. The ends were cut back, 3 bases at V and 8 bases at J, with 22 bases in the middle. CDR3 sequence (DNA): TGTGCCAGTAGTATTCATGGCAGGACATACCTGGGAGGGGAGCTGTTTTTT. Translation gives CASSIHGRTYLGGELFF.

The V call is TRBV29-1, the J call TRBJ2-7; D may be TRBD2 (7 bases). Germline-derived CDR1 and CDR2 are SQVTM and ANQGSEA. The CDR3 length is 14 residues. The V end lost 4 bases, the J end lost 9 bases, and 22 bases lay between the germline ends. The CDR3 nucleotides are TGCAGCGTTGCGGGGGCCCCGGGGGGACTCGGGCAGTACTTC. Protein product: CSVAGAPGGLGQYF.

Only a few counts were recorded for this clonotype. CDR3 loop: CASSLNRGHGYTF. CDR3 DNA sequence: TGTGCCAGCAGCTTAAATCGGGGCCATGGCTACACCTTC. The chain uses TRBV7-2 and TRBJ1-2, with D possibly being TRBD1 (5 bases). The CDR3 totals 13 residues. Germline V gene sequence: CDR1 SGHTA, CDR2 FQGNSA. V gave up 2 bases and J gave up 6 bases, with 10 bases separating them. Full variable domain (rest looked up from reference TRBV7-2 and TRBJ1-2): GAGVSQSPSNKVTEKGKDVELRCDPISGHTALYWYRQSLGQGLEFLIYFQGNSAPDKSGLPSDRFSAERTGGSVSTLTIQRTQQEDSAVYLCASSLNRGHGYTFGSGTRLTVV.

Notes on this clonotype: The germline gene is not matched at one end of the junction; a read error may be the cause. CDR3 protein: CAISEADRGWEQCF. The CDR3 DNA sequence: TGTGCCATCAGTGAAGCAGACAGGGGATGGGAGCAGTGCTTC. The J gene is TRBJ2-7, the V gene TRBV10-3; TRBD1 matches at 8 bases. The CDR3 has 14 amino acids. The germline CDR1 and CDR2 sequences are ENHRY and SYGVKD.

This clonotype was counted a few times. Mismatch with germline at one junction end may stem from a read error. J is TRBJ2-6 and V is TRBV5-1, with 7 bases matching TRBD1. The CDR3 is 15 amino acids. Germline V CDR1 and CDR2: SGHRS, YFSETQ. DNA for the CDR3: TGCGCCAGCAGCTTGGACGGGACAGTCGGGCCGGGTGAAGCTTTC. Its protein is CASSLDGTVGPGEAF.

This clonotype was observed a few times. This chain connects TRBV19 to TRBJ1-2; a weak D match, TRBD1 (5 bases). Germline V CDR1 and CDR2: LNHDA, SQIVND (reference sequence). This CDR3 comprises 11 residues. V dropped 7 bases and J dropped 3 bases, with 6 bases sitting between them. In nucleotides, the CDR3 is TGTGCCAGTAAACAGGACTATGGCTACACCTTC. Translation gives CASKQDYGYTF.

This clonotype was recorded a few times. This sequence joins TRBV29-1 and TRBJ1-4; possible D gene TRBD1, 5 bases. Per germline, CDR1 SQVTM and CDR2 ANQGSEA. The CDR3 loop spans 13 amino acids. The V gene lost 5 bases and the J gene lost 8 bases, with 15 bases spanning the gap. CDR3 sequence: CSVFSQGWEKLFF. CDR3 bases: TGCAGCGTTTTTAGCCAGGGTTGGGAAAAACTGTTTTTT.

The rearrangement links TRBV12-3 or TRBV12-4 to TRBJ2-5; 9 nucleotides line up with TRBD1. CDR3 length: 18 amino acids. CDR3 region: CASGLSSGTGRFGETQYF. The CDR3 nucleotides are TGTGCTAGTGGTTTATCGTCCGGGACAGGGAGGTTCGGCGAGACCCAGTACTTC.